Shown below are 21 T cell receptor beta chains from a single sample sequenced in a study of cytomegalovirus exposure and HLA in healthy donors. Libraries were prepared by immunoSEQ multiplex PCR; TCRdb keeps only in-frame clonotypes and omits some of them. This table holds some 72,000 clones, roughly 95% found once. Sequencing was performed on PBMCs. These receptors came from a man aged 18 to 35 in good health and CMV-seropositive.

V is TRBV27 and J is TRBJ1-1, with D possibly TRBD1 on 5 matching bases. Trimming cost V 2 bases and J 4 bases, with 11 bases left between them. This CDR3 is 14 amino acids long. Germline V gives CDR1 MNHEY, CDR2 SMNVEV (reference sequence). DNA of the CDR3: TGTGCCAGCAGTTTAATGGGGCCTGGCACTGAAGCTTTCTTT. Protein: CASSLMGPGTEAFF.

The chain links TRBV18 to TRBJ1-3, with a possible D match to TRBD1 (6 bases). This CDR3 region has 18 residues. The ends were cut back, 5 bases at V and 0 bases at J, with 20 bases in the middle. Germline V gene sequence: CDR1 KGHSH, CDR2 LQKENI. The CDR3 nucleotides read TGTGCCAGCTCATACGACAGGAACTCTAGGCTCTCTGGAAACACCATATATTTT. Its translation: CASSYDRNSRLSGNTIYF.

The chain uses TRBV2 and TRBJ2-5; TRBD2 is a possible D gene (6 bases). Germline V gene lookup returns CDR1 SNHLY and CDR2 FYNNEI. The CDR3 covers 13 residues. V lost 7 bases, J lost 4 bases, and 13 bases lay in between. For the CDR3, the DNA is TGTGCCAGCACTTCGGACGGGAGAGAGACCCAGTACTTC. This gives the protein CASTSDGRETQYF.

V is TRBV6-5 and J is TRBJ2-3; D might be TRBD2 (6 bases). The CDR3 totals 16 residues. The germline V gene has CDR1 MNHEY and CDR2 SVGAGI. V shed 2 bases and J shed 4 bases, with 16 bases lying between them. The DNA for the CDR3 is TGTGCCAGCAGTTACGGAGGGGTGGGCTTCTCAGATACGCAGTATTTT. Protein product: CASSYGGVGFSDTQYF.

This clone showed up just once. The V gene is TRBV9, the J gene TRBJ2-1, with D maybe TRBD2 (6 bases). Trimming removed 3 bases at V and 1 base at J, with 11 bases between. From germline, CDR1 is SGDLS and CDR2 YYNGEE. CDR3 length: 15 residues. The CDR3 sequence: CASSARAGSYNEQFF. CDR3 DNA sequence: TGTGCCAGCAGCGCGAGAGCGGGTTCCTACAATGAGCAGTTCTTC.

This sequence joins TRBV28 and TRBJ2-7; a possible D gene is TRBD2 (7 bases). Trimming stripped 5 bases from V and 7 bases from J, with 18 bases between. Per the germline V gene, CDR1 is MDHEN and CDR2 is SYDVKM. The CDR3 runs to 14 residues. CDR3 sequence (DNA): TGTGCCAGCAGTCAAGGGGGGGCCCAAGGGGAGCAGTACTTC. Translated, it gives CASSQGGAQGEQYF.

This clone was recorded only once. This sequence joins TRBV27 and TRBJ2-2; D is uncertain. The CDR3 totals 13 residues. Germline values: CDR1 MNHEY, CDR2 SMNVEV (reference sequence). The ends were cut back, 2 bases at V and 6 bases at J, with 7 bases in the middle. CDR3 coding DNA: TGTGCCAGCAGTTTAGGCCCCCCCGGGGAGCTGTTTTTT. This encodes CASSLGPPGELFF.

As DNA, the CDR3 is TGTGCCAGCGGAAAGGTTCACAGTGCCGCCTACGAGCAGTACTTC. This sequence encodes CASGKVHSAAYEQYF. J is TRBJ2-7 and V is TRBV19; D gene unclear. CDR1 LNHDA and CDR2 SQIVND come from the germline V gene (reference sequence). V was cut by 9 bases and J by 2 bases, with 20 bases left in between. This CDR3 has 15 residues.

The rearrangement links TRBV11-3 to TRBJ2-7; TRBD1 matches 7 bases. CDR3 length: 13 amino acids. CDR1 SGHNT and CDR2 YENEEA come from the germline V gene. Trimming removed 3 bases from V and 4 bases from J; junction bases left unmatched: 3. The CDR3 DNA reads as TGTGCCAGCAGCTTGAACAGGGGTTACGAGCAGTACTTC. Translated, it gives CASSLNRGYEQYF.

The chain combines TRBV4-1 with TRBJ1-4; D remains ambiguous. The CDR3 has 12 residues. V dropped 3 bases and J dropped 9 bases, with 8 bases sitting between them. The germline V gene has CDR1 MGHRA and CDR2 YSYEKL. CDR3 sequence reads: CASSQEGKKLFF. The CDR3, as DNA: TGCGCCAGCAGCCAGGAGGGCAAAAAACTGTTTTTT.

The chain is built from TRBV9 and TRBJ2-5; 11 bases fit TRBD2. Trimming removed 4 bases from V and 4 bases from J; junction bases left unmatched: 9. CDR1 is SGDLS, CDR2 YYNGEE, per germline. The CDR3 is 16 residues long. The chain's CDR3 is CASSMYGLAGGETQYF. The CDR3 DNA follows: TGTGCCAGCAGCATGTACGGGCTAGCGGGAGGAGAGACCCAGTACTTC.

The DNA for the CDR3 is TGTGCCAGCAGCCATCGTCGGACAGGGGGCTGGTACGAGCAGTACTTC. Its translation: CASSHRRTGGWYEQYF. This chain connects TRBV14 to TRBJ2-7; 11 nucleotides match TRBD1. CDR1 SGHDN and CDR2 FVKESK come from the germline V gene. CDR3 length: 16 amino acids. V was pared by 3 bases and J by 4 bases, with 8 bases of the junction left unmatched.

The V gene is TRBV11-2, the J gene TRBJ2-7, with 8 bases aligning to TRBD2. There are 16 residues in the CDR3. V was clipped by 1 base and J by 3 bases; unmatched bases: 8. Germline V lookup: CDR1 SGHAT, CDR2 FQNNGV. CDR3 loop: CASSLVAGGQLYEQYF. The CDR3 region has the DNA TGTGCCAGCAGCTTAGTGGCGGGAGGCCAACTCTACGAGCAGTACTTC.

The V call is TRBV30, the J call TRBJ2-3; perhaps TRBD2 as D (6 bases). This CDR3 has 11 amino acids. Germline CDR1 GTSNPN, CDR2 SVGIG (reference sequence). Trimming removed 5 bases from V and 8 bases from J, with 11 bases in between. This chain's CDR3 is CAWGTGGTQYF. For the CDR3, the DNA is TGTGCCTGGGGGACTGGGGGTACGCAGTATTTT.

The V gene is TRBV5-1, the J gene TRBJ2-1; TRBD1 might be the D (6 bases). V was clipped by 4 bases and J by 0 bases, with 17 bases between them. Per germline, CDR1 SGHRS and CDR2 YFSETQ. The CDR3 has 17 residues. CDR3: CASSRKTGTHSYNEQFF. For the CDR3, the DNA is TGCGCCAGCAGCCGTAAAACCGGGACACACTCCTACAATGAGCAGTTCTTC.

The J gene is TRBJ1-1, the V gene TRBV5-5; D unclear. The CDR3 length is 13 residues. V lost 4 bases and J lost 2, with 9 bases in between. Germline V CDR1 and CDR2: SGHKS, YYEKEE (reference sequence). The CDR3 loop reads CASSATRNTEAFF. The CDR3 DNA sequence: TGTGCCAGCAGCGCGACTCGTAACACTGAAGCTTTCTTT.

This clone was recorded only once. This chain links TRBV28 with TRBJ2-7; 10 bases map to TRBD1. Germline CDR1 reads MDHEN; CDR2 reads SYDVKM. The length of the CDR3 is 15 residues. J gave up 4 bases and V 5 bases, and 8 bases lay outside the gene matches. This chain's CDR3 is CASSPLRDRGYEQYF. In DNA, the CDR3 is TGTGCCAGCAGTCCTCTCCGGGACAGGGGATACGAGCAGTACTTC.

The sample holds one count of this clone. CDR3 amino acids: CASSLSGGSSYGYTF. The DNA of the CDR3 is TGTGCCAGCAGTTTATCGGGGGGGAGCAGCTATGGCTACACCTTC. This rearrangement joins TRBV27 to TRBJ1-2; D may be TRBD1 (5 bases). The CDR3 extends over 15 amino acids. Trimming cost V 0 bases and J 4 bases, with 12 bases left between them. Germline values: CDR1 MNHEY, CDR2 SMNVEV (reference sequence).

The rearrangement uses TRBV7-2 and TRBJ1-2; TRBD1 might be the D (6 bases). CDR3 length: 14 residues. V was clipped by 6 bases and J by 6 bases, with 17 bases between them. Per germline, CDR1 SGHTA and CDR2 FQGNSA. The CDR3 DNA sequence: TGTGCCAGCAGGTATCCGACAGGAGAGGATGGCTACACCTTC. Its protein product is CASRYPTGEDGYTF.

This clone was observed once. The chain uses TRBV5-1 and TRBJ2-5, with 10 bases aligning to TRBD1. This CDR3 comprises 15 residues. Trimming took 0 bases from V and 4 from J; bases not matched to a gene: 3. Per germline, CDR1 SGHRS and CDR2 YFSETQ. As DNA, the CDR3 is TGCGCCAGCAGCTTGGGGACAGGGGGGGCAGAGACCCAGTACTTC. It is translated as CASSLGTGGAETQYF.

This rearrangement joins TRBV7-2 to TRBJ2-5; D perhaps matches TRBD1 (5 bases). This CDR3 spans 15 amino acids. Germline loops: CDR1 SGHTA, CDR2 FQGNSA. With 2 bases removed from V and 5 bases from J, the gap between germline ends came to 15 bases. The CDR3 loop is CASSLSSSRGETQYF. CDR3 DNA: TGTGCCAGCAGCTTATCCTCAAGTAGGGGCGAGACCCAGTACTTC.